The 12 T cell receptor beta chains presented below share a single source sample, sequenced in a study of blood T cell repertoires in COVID-19. Some clones are missing from TCRdb's copy, which holds only in-frame ones; the method was immunoSEQ multiplex PCR. The sample yields fewer than 300,000 clones, approximately 85% seen once. Sequencing was carried out using peripheral blood. The receptors here all came from a human donor with COVID-19, enrolled during active disease. The donor label of this sample is uncertain.

The V call is TRBV5-8, the J call TRBJ1-5; 7 nucleotides line up with TRBD1. The CDR3 covers 15 residues. Germline lookup yields CDR1 SGHTS and CDR2 YDEGEE. Trimming took 0 bases from V and 5 from J; bases not matched to a gene: 5. For the CDR3, the DNA is TGTGCCAGCAGCTTGGCCACCGACAGGGATCAGCCCCAGCATTTT. The encoded protein is CASSLATDRDQPQHF.

The chain combines TRBV29-1 with TRBJ2-3; maybe TRBD2 (6 bases). This CDR3 region has 16 residues. Trimming shortened V by 1 base and J by 2 bases, and 16 bases separated the two germline ends. Per the germline V gene, CDR1 is SQVTM and CDR2 is ANQGSEA. CDR3 nucleotide sequence: TGCAGCGTTGAAGGGGGCGGTAGCGGATACACAGATACGCAGTATTTT. Protein sequence: CSVEGGGSGYTDTQYF.

The V gene is TRBV30, the J gene TRBJ1-5; D possibly corresponds to TRBD1 (5 bases). Deletions cut 0 bases from V and 5 bases from J, with 11 bases between. The germline gives CDR1 GTSNPN, CDR2 SVGIG (reference sequence). The CDR3 is made up of 14 amino acids. CDR3: CAWSVGVRDQPQHF. CDR3 nucleotide sequence: TGTGCCTGGAGTGTAGGGGTCAGGGATCAGCCCCAGCATTTT.

The chain couples TRBV28 to TRBJ2-2, with 10 positions matching TRBD2. J gave up 7 bases and V 7 bases, and 12 bases lay outside the gene matches. Germline V gene data show CDR1 as MDHEN and CDR2 as SYDVKM. The CDR3 contains 16 residues. The CDR3 is CASTLAGGPSNGELFF. CDR3 DNA: TGTGCCAGCACATTAGCGGGGGGCCCAAGCAACGGGGAGCTGTTTTTT.

The V call is TRBV27, the J call TRBJ1-1, with TRBD1 matching 7 bases. The CDR3 loop spans 14 amino acids. Germline loops: CDR1 MNHEY, CDR2 SMNVEV (reference sequence). The V segment lost 6 bases and the J segment 1 base; nucleotides outside the gene matches: 5. CDR3 bases: TGTGCCAGCAGATTGACAGGGCCGAACACTGAAGCTTTCTTT. Amino acids: CASRLTGPNTEAFF.

V and J are TRBV11-3 and TRBJ2-7, with 11 bases fitting TRBD2. The germline gives CDR1 SGHNT, CDR2 YENEEA. This CDR3 has 15 residues. The junction had 2 bases not matched to a gene; V was cut back by 1 base and J by 3 bases. As DNA, the CDR3 is TGTGCCAGCAGCTTAGGGGGACTAGCGGACTACGAGCAGTACTTC. This codes for CASSLGGLADYEQYF.

V is TRBV2 and J is TRBJ1-2, with D tentatively TRBD1 (6 bases). The V and J ends lost 8 bases and 4 bases respectively, with 17 bases between them. The germline gives CDR1 SNHLY, CDR2 FYNNEI. The CDR3 consists of 14 residues. The CDR3 DNA reads as TGTGCCAGCCGCGAGGAAGCAGGGGCCTATGGCTACACCTTC. Protein: CASREEAGAYGYTF.

This clone appeared a few times. The chain joins TRBV30 to TRBJ1-6; a weak D match, TRBD1 (6 bases). The length of the CDR3 is 14 residues. V was clipped by 5 bases and J by 8 bases, with 16 bases between them. Looked up from germline, CDR1 is GTSNPN and CDR2 is SVGIG (reference sequence). The CDR3 bases are TGTGCCTGGGCCCCGGCGGGGGCTTATTCACCCCTCCACTTT. Translation: CAWAPAGAYSPLHF.

The V call is TRBV4-1, the J call TRBJ2-6; 8 nucleotides agree with TRBD1. The V gene end was trimmed by 1 base and the J gene end by 3 bases; junction bases not matched to a gene: 5. Per germline, CDR1 MGHRA and CDR2 YSYEKL. The CDR3 runs 17 residues. The CDR3, as DNA: TGCGCCAGCAGCCAAGCGGTCAGGGGGCTTGGGGCCAACGTCCTGACTTTC. Its protein is CASSQAVRGLGANVLTF.

The gene calls are TRBV19 and TRBJ2-1; 9 bases are a match to TRBD1. V dropped 4 bases and J dropped 9; count of bases not matched to a gene: 4. The CDR3 length is 13 residues. CDR1 is LNHDA, CDR2 SQIVND, per germline (reference sequence). CDR3 amino acids: CASSTQGAGEQFF. The CDR3 DNA reads as TGTGCCAGTAGTACACAGGGGGCTGGTGAGCAGTTCTTC.

The CDR3 DNA reads as TGTGCCAGCAGCAAAGAGGAAGGACTAGCGGGAGTGGGGTACAATGAGCAGTTCTTC. This sequence encodes CASSKEEGLAGVGYNEQFF. The chain is built from TRBV21-1 and TRBJ2-1; TRBD2, as called in the table, went unchecked against the DNA. TRBV21-1 is listed as a pseudogene. The CDR3 covers 19 residues.

The CDR3 nucleotides are TGTGCCAGCAGTACTAGGGACAGGGGCGGCTACACCTTC. Its translation is CASSTRDRGGYTF. J is TRBJ1-2 and V is TRBV2; 10 bases match TRBD1. With 5 bases clipped from V and 8 bases from J, the junction kept 5 bases outside the gene matches. Germline lookup yields CDR1 SNHLY and CDR2 FYNNEI. The CDR3 extends over 13 amino acids.